These T cell receptor beta chains were read from a single sample in a study of early T cells in non-severe SARS-CoV-2 infection. In TCRdb, the 5' RACE reads were re-called with MiXCR into one record per CDR3 protein. The sample yields tens of thousands of distinct CDR3 sequences, more than 4% seen once. Sequencing was done on a sample of whole blood. Source of these receptors: an adult who was a healthcare worker with PCR-confirmed SARS-CoV-2 infection or an uninfected control (not recorded which). CDR3s include the opening cysteine and the closing phenylalanine or tryptophan. The order of the fields is J gene, clone size, D gene, V gene, CDR3 DNA, CDR3 protein. The D gene is left open where the match is weak. Rows may omit the clone size; those that give it use once, few, many or a size class.

>TRBJ2-5|NA|TRBD2|TRBV9
TGTGCCAGCAGCGTAGCTACTAGCGGGGGGGTCCAAGAGACCCAGTACTTC
CASSVATSGGVQETQYF
>TRBJ1-3|NA|TRBD1|TRBV7-7
TGTGCTAGCAGCTTAGAAGAGGGGGCAGGGAACACCATATATTTT
CASSLEEGAGNTIYF
>TRBJ1-1|many|NA|TRBV20-1
TGCAGTGCTAGAGGGGGTTCCAGGGTTGAAGCTTTCTTT
CSARGGSRVEAFF
>TRBJ1-1|many|NA|TRBV10-1
TGCGCCAGCAGTGAGTCGGGGCGGCTTGAAGCTTTCTTT
CASSESGRLEAFF
>TRBJ2-1|NA|NA|TRBV20-1
TGCAGTGCGGAACAGGGTGTCGTTCCTACAGATGAGCAGTTCTTC
CSAEQGVVPTDEQFF
>TRBJ1-3|many|TRBD1|TRBV5-1
TGCGCCAGCAGCGGCGGGACAGGGGGAAACACCATATATTTT
CASSGGTGGNTIYF
>TRBJ2-4|NA|NA|TRBV5-5
TGTGCCAGCAGCTTGGTTTTCTCCCTGGACGGTAGAAACATTCAGTACTTC
CASSLVFSLDGRNIQYF
>TRBJ1-1|few|NA|TRBV29-1
TGCAGCGTTGGGGAGACAGCGAACACTGAAGCTTTCTTT
CSVGETANTEAFF
>TRBJ1-2|NA|NA|TRBV29-1
TGCAGCGTGTTAAGAGGAGTCAATGGCTACACCTTC
CSVLRGVNGYTF
>TRBJ1-2|many|NA|TRBV14
TGTGCCAGCAGCCAAGTCCCCCGTGGAGGCGGCTACACCTTC
CASSQVPRGGGYTF
>TRBJ1-4|NA|NA|TRBV6-5
TGTGCCAGCGGGGTTGGGGAAAAACTGTTTTTT
CASGVGEKLFF
>TRBJ2-7|few|NA|TRBV12-3/TRBV12-4
TGTGCCAGCAGTCGATTCTCCTACGAGCAGTACTTC
CASSRFSYEQYF
>TRBJ1-1|few|TRBD1|TRBV7-3
TGTGCCAGCAGCTCGGGACAGCCTAACACTGAAGCTTTCTTT
CASSSGQPNTEAFF
>TRBJ2-1|NA|TRBD1|TRBV7-3
TGTGCCAGCAGCCTCCGAGGGGGGACAGGGAGCTCCTACAATGAGCAGTTCTTC
CASSLRGGTGSSYNEQFF
>TRBJ2-3|many|TRBD2|TRBV12-3/TRBV12-4
TGTGCCAGCAGCTTCCCTCGGACTAGCGGGGGCAGCACAGATACGCAGTATTTT
CASSFPRTSGGSTDTQYF
>TRBJ1-5|many|NA|TRBV6-5
TGTGCCAGCAGCCCCCTGGGAGGGAGGCAGCCCCAGCATTTT
CASSPLGGRQPQHF
>TRBJ1-4|many|TRBD1|TRBV27
TGTGCCAGCAGTCCGGGAAAGACAGGGAGTAATGAAAAACTGTTTTTT
CASSPGKTGSNEKLFF
>TRBJ2-7|many|NA|TRBV2
TGTGCCAGCAGTGAGATTCGCCAGGATGAGCAGTACTTC
CASSEIRQDEQYF
>TRBJ1-1|NA|NA|TRBV5-1
TGCGCCAGCAGCTTTATCACGGGCGAGAACACTGAAGCTTTCTTT
CASSFITGENTEAFF
>TRBJ1-6|many|NA|TRBV4-1
TGCGCCAGCAGCCAAGATTTTTCGGCTCTTAATTCACCCCTCCACTTT
CASSQDFSALNSPLHF
>TRBJ1-1|NA|TRBD1|TRBV18
TGTGCCAGCTCACCACCGGGAAGGGGGCGCGCTGAAGCTTTCTTT
CASSPPGRGRAEAFF
>TRBJ1-5|few|TRBD1|TRBV20-1
TGCAGTGCTAGCGGACAGGAGGGCAATCAGCCCCAGCATTTT
CSASGQEGNQPQHF
>TRBJ2-1|NA|TRBD1|TRBV29-1
TGCAGCGTTGACTCCGGGACAGACAATGAGCAGTTCTTC
CSVDSGTDNEQFF
>TRBJ2-7|many|NA|TRBV7-2
TGTGCCAGCAGCCCCCTCCTCGCCCCCTACGAGCAGTACTTC
CASSPLLAPYEQYF
>TRBJ1-5|many|NA|TRBV15
TGTGCCACCAGCAGAGGATCGAGCGTGAGTCAGCCCCAGCATTTT
CATSRGSSVSQPQHF
>TRBJ2-2|medium-sized|NA|TRBV7-2
TGTGCCAGCAGCTTAAGGCAGGGGAACACCGGGGAGCTGTTTTTT
CASSLRQGNTGELFF
>TRBJ1-2|NA|TRBD1|TRBV7-2
TGTGCCAGCAGCTTCAGGGGGGGAGACTATGGCTACACCTTC
CASSFRGGDYGYTF
>TRBJ1-5|few|NA|TRBV28
TGTGCCAGCATTCCCGTAATCCTCAGGGGCGCCGTGGGTCAGCCCCAGCATTTT
CASIPVILRGAVGQPQHF
>TRBJ2-1|many|NA|TRBV29-1
TGCAGCGTTGAATTCAGGGACAATGAGCAGTTCTTC
CSVEFRDNEQFF
>TRBJ1-1|many|NA|TRBV4-2
TGTGCCAGCAGCCAAGAGCGGGCTCGGGATGAGGCTTTCTTT
CASSQERARDEAFF
>TRBJ1-5|medium-sized|NA|TRBV6-4
TGTGCCAGCAGTGAGCGGGAAGGTCAGCCCCAGCATTTT
CASSEREGQPQHF
>TRBJ2-7|NA|TRBD1|TRBV27
TGTGCCAGCAGCCGACAGGGGTACGAGCAGTACTTC
CASSRQGYEQYF
>TRBJ1-1|many|TRBD1|TRBV4-3
TGCGCCAGCAGCCAAGATTGGCAGGGATTAGGGGGCCTGTATACTGAAGCTTTCTTT
CASSQDWQGLGGLYTEAFF
>TRBJ1-2|many|NA|TRBV4-2
TGTGCCAGCAGTAAACAGGGTTCCTATGGCTACACCTTC
CASSKQGSYGYTF
>TRBJ2-2|many|NA|TRBV29-1
TGCAGCGCTAACAGGGCCACCGGGGAGCTGTTTTTT
CSANRATGELFF
>TRBJ1-2|many|NA|TRBV18
TGTGCCAGCTCACCAGTGGATAACTATGGCTACACCTTC
CASSPVDNYGYTF
>TRBJ1-2|many|NA|TRBV12-3/TRBV12-4
TGTGCCAGCAGTGTCGACTTGTATGGCTACACCTTC
CASSVDLYGYTF
>TRBJ1-1|medium-sized|NA|TRBV7-8
TGTGCCACCACTTACACGGCGAACACTGAAGCTTTCTTT
CATTYTANTEAFF
>TRBJ1-6|NA|TRBD1|TRBV20-1
TGCAGTGCTTCCGGACAGGGGGAAAGAAAGGACTTT
CSASGQGERKDF
>TRBJ2-7|many|TRBD1|TRBV5-5
TGTGCCAGCAGCTCCCGGGACAGGGGGGTAGGGGAGCAGTACTTC
CASSSRDRGVGEQYF
>TRBJ2-7|NA|TRBD1|TRBV11-2
TGTGCCAGCAGCCCCCGGGACAGGGGCTACGAGCAGTACTTC
CASSPRDRGYEQYF
>TRBJ1-2|many|NA|TRBV6-5
TGTGCCAGCAGTTACGGGACCACCTATGGCTACACCTTC
CASSYGTTYGYTF
>TRBJ2-1|many|TRBD1|TRBV9
TGTGCCAGCAGCGTAACAGGGGCGGACAATGAGCAGTTCTTC
CASSVTGADNEQFF
>TRBJ2-5|many|TRBD2|TRBV4-3
TGCGCCAGCAGCCAAGATCTAGCGGGGGCCGAGACCCAGTACTTC
CASSQDLAGAETQYF
>TRBJ2-1|few|NA|TRBV5-1
TGCGCCAGCAGCCTGGACCGGTCCGGGAATGAGCAGTTCTTC
CASSLDRSGNEQFF
>TRBJ2-3|NA|TRBD2|TRBV6-1
TGTGCCAGCAGTGAAATTCTAGCGGGGGGGCTGGGAGATACGCAGTATTTT
CASSEILAGGLGDTQYF
>TRBJ1-6|many|NA|TRBV27
TGTGCCAGCAGTTACAGGGATTATTCACCCCTCCACTTT
CASSYRDYSPLHF
>TRBJ1-2|many|NA|TRBV29-1
TGCAGCGCACACGCTAACTATGGCTACACCTTC
CSAHANYGYTF
>TRBJ1-1|many|NA|TRBV28
TGTGCCAGCAGCAAACCCCCCGTGAACACTGAAGCTTTCTTT
CASSKPPVNTEAFF
>TRBJ1-1|many|NA|TRBV18
TGTGCCAGCTCACCACCCGGGACGGGGGGCACTGAAGCTTTCTTT
CASSPPGTGGTEAFF
>TRBJ2-7|NA|TRBD1|TRBV11-2
TGTGCCAGCAGCGACAGGGGCCCGGGAGAGCAGTACTTC
CASSDRGPGEQYF
>TRBJ2-7|few|NA|TRBV15
TGTGCCACCAGCAGAGGGGGCAGGGGAAACTACGAGCAGTACTTC
CATSRGGRGNYEQYF
>TRBJ2-2|many|NA|TRBV18
TGTGCCAGCTCACCACGGCAGGCCACTATCACCGGGGAGCTGTTTTTT
CASSPRQATITGELFF
>TRBJ1-2|many|TRBD1|TRBV7-6
TGTGCCAGCAGCTTAGAAGACAGGGGGTATGGCTACACCTTC
CASSLEDRGYGYTF
>TRBJ1-1|few|NA|TRBV10-1
TGCGCCAGCAGTGGGAACCTAGACACTGAAGCTTTCTTT
CASSGNLDTEAFF
>TRBJ1-2|many|NA|TRBV6-5
TGTGCCAGCAGTCCCCGGGGTTTCAACTATGGCTACACCTTC
CASSPRGFNYGYTF
>TRBJ2-3|NA|NA|TRBV7-9
TGTGCCAGCAGCGCCTTAAACGGGGCAGATACGCAGTATTTT
CASSALNGADTQYF
>TRBJ2-7|NA|NA|TRBV20-1
TGCAGTGCCCAGGCACAGAGCTCCTACGAGCAGTACTTC
CSAQAQSSYEQYF
>TRBJ1-2|many|NA|TRBV6-6
TGTGCCAGCAGTCCCCGGGAGATCAACTATGGCTACACCTTC
CASSPREINYGYTF